Presented here are 13 T cell receptor beta chains from one specimen sequenced in a study of T cells expressing NK-cell markers. TCRdb re-called the 5' RACE reads and shows each CDR3 protein once, DNA omitted. Its table lists fewer than 400,000 distinct CDR3 sequences. Sequenced: blood T cells: a sorted CD56 or NKG2C T cell subset, CD4+ or CD8+ T cells, or bulk PBMC T cells (not recorded which). The receptor source for this set is a woman aged 45-65 years in good health.

The chain combines TRBV20-1 with TRBJ1-5; TCRdb proposes TRBD1, but this gene call is untestable without DNA. The CDR3 consists of 14 residues. CDR1 is DFQATT, CDR2 SNEGSKA, per germline (reference sequence). The CDR3 is CSATRGTGPSPQHF.

J is TRBJ2-4 and V is TRBV7-2. Germline values: CDR1 SGHTA, CDR2 FQGNSA. This CDR3 comprises 14 residues. The chain's CDR3 is CATKDGLAKNIQYF.

The rearrangement links TRBV10-3 to TRBJ2-3; the TCRdb call, TRBD2, lacks DNA for checking. Germline lookup yields CDR1 ENHRY and CDR2 SYGVKD. The CDR3 consists of 16 residues. CDR3 protein: CAISEGLAELTDTQYF.

The chain uses TRBV24-1 and TRBJ2-3; TCRdb selects TRBD2, and the lack of DNA leaves this call unchecked. CDR1 is KGHDR and CDR2 is SFDVKD in the germline V gene. This CDR3 contains 17 residues. CDR3 loop: CAVEKASGWEGTDTQYF.

The chain combines TRBV7-9 with TRBJ2-1; TCRdb picks TRBD2, but there is no DNA to check that call. The CDR3 covers 15 residues. CDR1 is SEHNR, CDR2 FQNEAQ, per germline (reference sequence). CDR3 amino acids: CASTVETSGHNEQFF.

The chain has TRBV24-1 and TRBJ2-2; checking the TCRdb D call of TRBD2 is not possible without DNA. The CDR3 spans 17 residues. The germline V gene has CDR1 KGHDR and CDR2 SFDVKD. CDR3 residues: CATRGSGGFANTGELFF.

The gene calls are TRBV12-3 or TRBV12-4 and TRBJ2-1; TCRdb gives TRBD2 as the D gene, but with no DNA this cannot be confirmed. This CDR3 comprises 15 residues. CDR3 in amino acids: CASSPTRVFYNEQFF.

The chain combines TRBV15 with TRBJ2-1; the TCRdb call, TRBD2, lacks DNA for checking. The CDR3 extends over 15 amino acids. The germline V gene encodes CDR1 LNHNV and CDR2 YYDKDF (reference sequence). The CDR3 loop is CATSKGLAGVREQFF. Full variable domain (rest looked up from reference TRBV15 and TRBJ2-1): DAMVIQNPRYQVTQFGKPVTLSCSQTLNHNVMYWYQQKSSQAPKLLFHYYDKDFNNEADTPDNFQSRRPNTSFCFLDIRSPGLGDTAMYLCATSKGLAGVREQFFGPGTRLTVL.

V usage is TRBV20-1 and J usage is TRBJ2-5; TCRdb picks TRBD2, but there is no DNA to check that call. CDR1 and CDR2 from the germline V gene are DFQATT and SNEGSKA (reference sequence). The CDR3 is made up of 14 amino acids. CDR3 amino acids: CSARAGSARETQYF.

The chain couples TRBV4-1 to TRBJ2-1. Germline lookup yields CDR1 MGHRA and CDR2 YSYEKL. There are 12 residues in the CDR3. CDR3 protein: CASSQSYREQFF.

The V gene is TRBV4-1, the J gene TRBJ2-5; TCRdb reports TRBD1, a call that lacks DNA to check it against. Per the germline V gene, CDR1 is MGHRA and CDR2 is YSYEKL. The length of the CDR3 is 15 residues. CDR3 sequence: CASSQDGTGPETQYF.

V and J are TRBV7-2 and TRBJ2-1. Germline assignment: CDR1 SGHTA and CDR2 FQGNSA. The CDR3 runs 13 residues. The CDR3 loop reads CASSLEDRAMAFF.

The gene calls are TRBV5-1 and TRBJ1-6. This CDR3 contains 14 residues. The germline V gene encodes CDR1 SGHRS and CDR2 YFSETQ. The CDR3 here is CASSTSSVDSPLHF.